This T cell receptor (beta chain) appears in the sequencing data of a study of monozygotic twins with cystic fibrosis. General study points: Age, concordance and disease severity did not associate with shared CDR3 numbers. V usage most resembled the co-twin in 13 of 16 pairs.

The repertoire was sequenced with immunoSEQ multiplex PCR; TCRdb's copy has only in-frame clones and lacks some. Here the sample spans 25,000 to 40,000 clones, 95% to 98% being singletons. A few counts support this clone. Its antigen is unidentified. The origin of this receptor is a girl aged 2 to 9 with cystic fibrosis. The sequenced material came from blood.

The CDR3 protein is CASIPGTGAWGYTF. CDR3 in DNA: TGTGCCAGCATTCCCGGGACAGGGGCATGGGGCTACACCTTC. The chain couples TRBV2 to TRBJ1-2; TRBD1 aligns across 10 bases. CDR3 length: 14 residues. Germline values: CDR1 SNHLY, CDR2 FYNNEI. V lost 7 bases and J lost 8; bases outside the gene matches: 10.